The clone carrying this T cell receptor beta chain was detected only a few times. This entry comes from a study of blood T cell repertoires in COVID-19. Study summary: Acute and convalescent COVID-19 samples came from the United States, Italy and Spain. In each case, the material was cDNA or gDNA derived from T cells, B-cell-depleted T cells, or PBMCs.

It was during active infection that Seattle patients were enrolled and then longitudinally followed. As handled by the study authors: Amplified reference gene primers provided the basis for estimating nucleated cell counts. Generated by immunoSEQ multiplex PCR, the TCRdb table keeps only in-frame clones and is missing some. V and J calls plus clone size are reproduced from that table; the DNA served to infer D and trimming. Here the sample spans more than 150,000 clones, just under 90% being singletons. Sequenced input: peripheral blood. This TCR was recovered from a woman aged 70 to 79 with COVID-19, enrolled during active disease.

The CDR3 DNA sequence: TGTGCCAGCAGCTTGAAGACAGGAAGGGGAAAACGATCTGGAAACACCATATATTTT. It specifies CASSLKTGRGKRSGNTIYF. The genes are TRBV7-2 and TRBJ1-3, with a weak D call TRBD1 (6 bases). Trimming shortened V by 3 bases and J by 1 base, and 22 bases separated the two germline ends. CDR3 length equals 19 residues. The V gene's germline CDR1 is SGHTA and CDR2 FQGNSA.